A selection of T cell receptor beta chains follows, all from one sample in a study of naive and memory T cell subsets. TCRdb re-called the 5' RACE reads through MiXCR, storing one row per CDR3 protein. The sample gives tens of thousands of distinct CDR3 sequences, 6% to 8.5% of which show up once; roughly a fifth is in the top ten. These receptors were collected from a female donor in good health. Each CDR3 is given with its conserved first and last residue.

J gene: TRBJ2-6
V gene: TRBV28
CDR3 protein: CASSLVGWGPGANVLTF

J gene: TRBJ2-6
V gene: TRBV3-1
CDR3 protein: CASSQEGWANVLTF

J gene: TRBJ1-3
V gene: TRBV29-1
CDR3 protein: CSVLQGPGNTIYF

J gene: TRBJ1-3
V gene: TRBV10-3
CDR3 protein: CAISANLGVPGNTIYF

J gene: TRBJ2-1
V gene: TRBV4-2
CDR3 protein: CASSPRTSGRFNEQFF

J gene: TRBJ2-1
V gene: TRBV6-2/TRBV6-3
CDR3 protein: CASLTGGRGSYNEQFF

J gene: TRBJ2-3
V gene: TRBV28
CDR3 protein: CASSLGLPDTQYF

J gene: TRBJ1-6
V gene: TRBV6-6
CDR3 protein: CASSLDRVEGSPLHF

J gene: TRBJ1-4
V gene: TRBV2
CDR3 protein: CASREQGAPNEKLFF

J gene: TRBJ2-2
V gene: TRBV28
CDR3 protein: CASMGTPNTGELFF